This T cell receptor (beta chain) is from a study of OX40 agonist ivuxolimab in advanced cancers. In the study overall: The group had a mean age of 60 years, ranged from 23 to 79, and was 80% to 85% male.

TCRdb's copy holds only in-frame clones and misses some; the assay was immunoSEQ multiplex PCR. Seen here are 40,000 to 45,000 clones, 70% to 90% observed once, and the top ten hold roughly 12%. Worth noting for this clone: The antigen remains undetermined.

The length of the CDR3 is 15 residues. V was clipped by 1 base and J by 9 bases; unmatched bases: 9. Per germline, CDR1 LGHNA and CDR2 YNFKEQ. Points from the study as a whole: In a subset of nonresponders, normalized T-cell clonal expansion was also low. The mean number of expanded clones was higher in CD8+ T cells than in CD4+.

The sample consisted of CD4+ or CD8+ T cells sorted from blood, taken in a trial of the OX40 agonist ivuxolimab. This clonotype originated in an adult with an advanced solid tumor such as melanoma, head and neck, liver or kidney cancer. The chain joins TRBV4-2 to TRBJ2-4, with 7 bases aligning to TRBD2. CDR3 in DNA: TGTGCCAGCAGCCAAGGGGGGACTAAGGTTAGCATTCAGTACTTC. Amino acids: CASSQGGTKVSIQYF.